This paragraph reports one T cell receptor (beta chain). This sample is drawn from a study of cytomegalovirus exposure and HLA in healthy donors. Study-wide background: Early released data had tens of millions of unique TCRs, all coming from HLA-typed donors.

The primer mix had 60 Vbeta and 13 Jbeta primers. The data were produced by immunoSEQ multiplex PCR, yet TCRdb's version contains in-frame clones alone and is incomplete. Of 55,000 to 70,000 clones listed, approximately 63% are singletons. The specimen sequenced was PBMCs. The sequence derives from a woman in her fifties or sixties in good health and CMV-seropositive.

Written as DNA, the CDR3 is TGTGCCAGTAGTATCGGTAAGGGGTCGTACAATCAGCCCCAGCATTTT. This codes for CASSIGKGSYNQPQHF. The gene calls are TRBV19 and TRBJ1-5; maybe TRBD1 (5 bases). The CDR3 is 16 residues long. V lost 3 bases, J lost 3 bases, and 15 bases lay in between. From germline, CDR1 is LNHDA and CDR2 SQIVND (reference sequence).